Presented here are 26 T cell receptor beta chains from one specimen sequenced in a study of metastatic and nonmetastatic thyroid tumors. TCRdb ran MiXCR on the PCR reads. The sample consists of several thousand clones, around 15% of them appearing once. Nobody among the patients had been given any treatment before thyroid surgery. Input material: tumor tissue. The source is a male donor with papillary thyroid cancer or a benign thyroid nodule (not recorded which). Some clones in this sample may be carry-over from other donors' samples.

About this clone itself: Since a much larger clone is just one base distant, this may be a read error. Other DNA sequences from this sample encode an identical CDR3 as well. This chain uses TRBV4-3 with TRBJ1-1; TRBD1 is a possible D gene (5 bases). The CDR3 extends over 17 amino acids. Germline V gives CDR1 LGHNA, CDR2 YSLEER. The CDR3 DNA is TGCGCCAGCAGCCAAGTTTTAGTGGGCAGGGAGAACACTGAAGCCTTCTTT. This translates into CASSQVLVGRENTEAFF.

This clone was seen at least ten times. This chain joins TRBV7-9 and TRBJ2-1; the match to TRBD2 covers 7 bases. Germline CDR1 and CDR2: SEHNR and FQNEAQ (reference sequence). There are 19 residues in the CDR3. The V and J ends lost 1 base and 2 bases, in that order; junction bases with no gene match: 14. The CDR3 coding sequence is TGTGCCAGCAGCTTAGTCGGGGGGTTTAGGGGAGCAACCTACAATGAGCAGTTCTTC. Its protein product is CASSLVGGFRGATYNEQFF.

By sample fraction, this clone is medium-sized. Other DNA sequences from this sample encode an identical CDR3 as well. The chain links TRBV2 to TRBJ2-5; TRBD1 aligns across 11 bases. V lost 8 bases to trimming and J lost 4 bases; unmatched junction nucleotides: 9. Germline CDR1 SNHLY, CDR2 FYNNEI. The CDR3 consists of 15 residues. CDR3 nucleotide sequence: TGTGCCAGCGAATCGCCGGGACAGGGGGGAGAGACCCAGTACTTC. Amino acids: CASESPGQGGETQYF.

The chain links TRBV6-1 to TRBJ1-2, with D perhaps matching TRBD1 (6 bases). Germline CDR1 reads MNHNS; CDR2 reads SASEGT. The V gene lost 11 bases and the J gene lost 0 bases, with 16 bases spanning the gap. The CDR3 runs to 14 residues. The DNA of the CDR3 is TGTGCCGGAACAGGGAGTGGAGCTAACTATGGCTACACCTTC. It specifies CAGTGSGANYGYTF.

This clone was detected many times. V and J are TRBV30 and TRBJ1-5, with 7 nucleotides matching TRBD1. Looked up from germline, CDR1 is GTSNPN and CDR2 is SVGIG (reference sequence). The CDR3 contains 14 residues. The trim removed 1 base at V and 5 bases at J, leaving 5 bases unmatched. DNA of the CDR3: TGTGCCTGGAGTGCAACAGGGGAGGATCAGCCCCAGCATTTT. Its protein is CAWSATGEDQPQHF.

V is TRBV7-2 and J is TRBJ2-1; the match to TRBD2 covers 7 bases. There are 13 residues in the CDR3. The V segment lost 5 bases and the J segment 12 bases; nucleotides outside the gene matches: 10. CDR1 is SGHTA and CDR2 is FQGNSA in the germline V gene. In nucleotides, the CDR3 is TGTGCCAGCAGCCTAGGAGGCGGGAGCGGGCAGTTCTTC. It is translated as CASSLGGGSGQFF.

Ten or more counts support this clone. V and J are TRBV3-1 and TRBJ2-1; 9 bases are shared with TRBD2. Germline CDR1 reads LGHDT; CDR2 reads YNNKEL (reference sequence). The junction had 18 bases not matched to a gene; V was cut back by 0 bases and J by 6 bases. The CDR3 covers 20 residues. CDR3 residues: CASSQEAGGDLQLLGNEQFF. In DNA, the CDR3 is TGTGCCAGCAGCCAAGAGGCGGGGGGGGACCTACAGCTCCTTGGCAATGAGCAGTTCTTC.

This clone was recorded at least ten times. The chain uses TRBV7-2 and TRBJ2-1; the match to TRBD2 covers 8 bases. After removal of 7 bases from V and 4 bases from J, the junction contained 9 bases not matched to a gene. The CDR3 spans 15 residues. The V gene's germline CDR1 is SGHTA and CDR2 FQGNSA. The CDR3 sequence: CASTGGGILYNEQFF. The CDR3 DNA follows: TGTGCCAGCACGGGGGGGGGAATCCTTTACAATGAGCAGTTCTTC.

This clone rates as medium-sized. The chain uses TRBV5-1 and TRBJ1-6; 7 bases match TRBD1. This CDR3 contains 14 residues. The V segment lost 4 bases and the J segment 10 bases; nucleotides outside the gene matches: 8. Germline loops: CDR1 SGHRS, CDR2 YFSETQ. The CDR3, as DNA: TGCGCCAGCAGCCCACAGGGGTCTGGGTCACCCCTCCACTTT. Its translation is CASSPQGSGSPLHF. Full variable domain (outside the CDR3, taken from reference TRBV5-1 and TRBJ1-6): KAGVTQTPRYLIKTRGQQVTLSCSPISGHRSVSWYQQTPGQGLQFLFEYFSETQRNKGNFPGRFSGRQFSNSRSEMNVSTLELGDSALYLCASSPQGSGSPLHFGNGTRLTVT.

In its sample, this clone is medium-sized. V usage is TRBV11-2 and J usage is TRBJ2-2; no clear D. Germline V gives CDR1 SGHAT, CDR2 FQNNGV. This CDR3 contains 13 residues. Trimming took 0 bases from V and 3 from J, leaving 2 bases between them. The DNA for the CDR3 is TGTGCCAGCAGCTTAGAGTACACCGGGGAGCTGTTTTTT. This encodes CASSLEYTGELFF.

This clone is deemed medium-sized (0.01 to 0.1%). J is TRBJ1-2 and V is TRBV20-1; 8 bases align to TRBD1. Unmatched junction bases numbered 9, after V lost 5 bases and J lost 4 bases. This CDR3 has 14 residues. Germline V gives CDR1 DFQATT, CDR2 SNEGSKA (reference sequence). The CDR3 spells CSARPGQEAYGYTF. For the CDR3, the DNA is TGCAGTGCTCGACCGGGACAGGAAGCCTATGGCTACACCTTC.

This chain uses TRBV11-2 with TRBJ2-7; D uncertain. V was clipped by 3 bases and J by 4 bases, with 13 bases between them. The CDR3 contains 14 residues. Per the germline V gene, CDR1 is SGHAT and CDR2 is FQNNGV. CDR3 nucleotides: TGTGCCAGCAGCTTTTGGCTGGGTCCATACGAGCAGTACTTC. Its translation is CASSFWLGPYEQYF.

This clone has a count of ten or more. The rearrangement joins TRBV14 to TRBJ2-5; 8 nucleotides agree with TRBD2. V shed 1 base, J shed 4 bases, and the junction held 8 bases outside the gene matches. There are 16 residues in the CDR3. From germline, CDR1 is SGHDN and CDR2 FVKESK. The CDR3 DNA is TGTGCCAGCAGCCAAGGGCTCCTAGCGGGCACAGAGACCCAGTACTTC. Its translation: CASSQGLLAGTETQYF.

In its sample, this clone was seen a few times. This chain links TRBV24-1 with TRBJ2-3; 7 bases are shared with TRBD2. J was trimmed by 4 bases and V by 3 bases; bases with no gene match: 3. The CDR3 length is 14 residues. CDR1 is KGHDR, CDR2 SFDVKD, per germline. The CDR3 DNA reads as TGTGCCACCAGTGATGGGGAGGGTCCAGATACGCAGTATTTT. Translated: CATSDGEGPDTQYF.

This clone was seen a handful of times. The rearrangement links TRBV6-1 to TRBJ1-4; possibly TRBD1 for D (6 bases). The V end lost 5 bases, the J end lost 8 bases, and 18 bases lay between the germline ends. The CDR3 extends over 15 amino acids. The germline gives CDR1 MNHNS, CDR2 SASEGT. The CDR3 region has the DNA TGTGCCAGCAGTAGTCCGGGGACAAATGGAGAAAAACTGTTTTTT. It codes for CASSSPGTNGEKLFF.

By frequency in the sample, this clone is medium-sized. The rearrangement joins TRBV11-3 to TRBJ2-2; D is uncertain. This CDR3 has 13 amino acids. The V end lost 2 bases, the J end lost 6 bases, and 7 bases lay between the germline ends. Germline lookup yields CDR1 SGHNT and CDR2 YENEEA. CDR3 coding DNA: TGTGCCAGCAGCTTAAATCTGGCCGGGGAGCTGTTTTTT. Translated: CASSLNLAGELFF.

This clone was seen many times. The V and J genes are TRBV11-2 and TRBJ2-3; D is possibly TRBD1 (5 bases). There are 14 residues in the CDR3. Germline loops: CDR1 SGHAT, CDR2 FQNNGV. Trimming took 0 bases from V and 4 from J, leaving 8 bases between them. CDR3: CASSLDRQSDTQYF. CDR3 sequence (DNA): TGTGCCAGCAGCTTAGATCGACAGTCAGATACGCAGTATTTT.

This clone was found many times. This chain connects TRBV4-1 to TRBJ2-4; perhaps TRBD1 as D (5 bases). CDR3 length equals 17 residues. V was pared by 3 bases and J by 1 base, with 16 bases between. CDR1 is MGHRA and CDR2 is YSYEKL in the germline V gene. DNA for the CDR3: TGCGCCAGCAGCCAGACCGTGGGCAGGGCGGCCAAAAACATTCAGTACTTC. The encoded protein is CASSQTVGRAAKNIQYF.

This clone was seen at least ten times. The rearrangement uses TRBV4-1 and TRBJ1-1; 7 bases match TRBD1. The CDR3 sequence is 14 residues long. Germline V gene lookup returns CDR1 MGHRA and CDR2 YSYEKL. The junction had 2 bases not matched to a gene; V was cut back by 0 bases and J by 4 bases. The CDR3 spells CASSQDWDSTEAFF. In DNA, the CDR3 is TGCGCCAGCAGCCAAGATTGGGACAGCACTGAAGCTTTCTTT.

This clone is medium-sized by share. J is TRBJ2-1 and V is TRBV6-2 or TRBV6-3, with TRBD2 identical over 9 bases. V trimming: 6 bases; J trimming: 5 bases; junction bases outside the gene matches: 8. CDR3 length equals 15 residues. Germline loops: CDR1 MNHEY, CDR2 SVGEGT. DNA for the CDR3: TGTGCCAGCAGCCCCGCTAGCGGGGCCGACAATGAGCAGTTCTTC. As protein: CASSPASGADNEQFF.

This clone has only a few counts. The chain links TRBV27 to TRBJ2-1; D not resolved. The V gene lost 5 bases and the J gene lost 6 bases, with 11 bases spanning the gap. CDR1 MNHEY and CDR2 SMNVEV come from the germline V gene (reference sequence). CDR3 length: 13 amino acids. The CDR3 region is CASSLPPSNEQFF. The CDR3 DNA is TGTGCCAGCAGTCTTCCCCCTAGCAATGAGCAGTTCTTC.

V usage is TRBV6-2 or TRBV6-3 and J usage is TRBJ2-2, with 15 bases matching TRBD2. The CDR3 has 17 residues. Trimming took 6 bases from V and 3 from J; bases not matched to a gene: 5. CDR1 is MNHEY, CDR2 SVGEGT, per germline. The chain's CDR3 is CASRGLAGGRYTGELFF. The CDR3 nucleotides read TGTGCCAGCAGAGGACTAGCGGGGGGGCGGTACACCGGGGAGCTGTTTTTT.

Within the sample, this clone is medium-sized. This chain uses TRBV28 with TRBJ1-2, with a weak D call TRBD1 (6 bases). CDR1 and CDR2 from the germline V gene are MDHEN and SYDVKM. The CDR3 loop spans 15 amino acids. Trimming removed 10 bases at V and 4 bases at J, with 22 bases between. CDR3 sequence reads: CATAKKPQGTYGYTF. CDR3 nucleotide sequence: TGTGCCACCGCGAAGAAACCACAGGGTACCTATGGCTACACCTTC.

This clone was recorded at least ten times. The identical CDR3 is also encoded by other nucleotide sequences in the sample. DNA for the CDR3: TGTGCCAGCAGTCCCCGACAAAGCTATAATTCACCCCTCCACTTT. This gives the protein CASSPRQSYNSPLHF. J is TRBJ1-6 and V is TRBV27, with no clear D. CDR3 size: 15 residues. Germline V gives CDR1 MNHEY, CDR2 SMNVEV (reference sequence). V was cut by 5 bases and J by 3 bases, with 11 bases left in between.

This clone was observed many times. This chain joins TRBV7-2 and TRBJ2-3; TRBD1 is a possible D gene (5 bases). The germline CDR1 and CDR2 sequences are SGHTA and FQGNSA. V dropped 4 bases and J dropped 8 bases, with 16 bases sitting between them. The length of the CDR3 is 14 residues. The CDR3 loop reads CASSYQGAFVTQYF. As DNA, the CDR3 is TGTGCCAGCAGCTATCAAGGGGCTTTTGTTACGCAGTATTTT.

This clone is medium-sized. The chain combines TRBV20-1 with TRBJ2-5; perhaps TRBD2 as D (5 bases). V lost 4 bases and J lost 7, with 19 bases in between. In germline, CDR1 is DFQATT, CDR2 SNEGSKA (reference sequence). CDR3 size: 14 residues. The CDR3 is CSATQVGVAGTQYF. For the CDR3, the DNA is TGCAGTGCTACCCAAGTCGGGGTCGCTGGGACCCAGTACTTC.